This TCR beta chain was recorded in a study of molecular identifiers for immune sequencing clone quantification. Whole-study findings and limits: Researchers reportedly could pick up spiked Jurkat TCR RNA from one cell mixed into about 970,000 naive cells. Clones above 20 RNA copies contained over 98% of effector molecules and under 1% of naive molecules.

The CDR3 totals 15 residues. The V gene end was trimmed by 5 bases and the J gene end by 3 bases; junction bases not matched to a gene: 6. Per germline, CDR1 SGHVS and CDR2 FNYEAQ. TCRdb re-derived calls from the PCR reads in MiXCR, one entry per CDR3 protein. The table has about 640,000 distinct CDR3 sequences, around 20% seen once. For naive CD8 T cells, sorting used the CD8+CD4-CCR7+CD45RA+ phenotype. The table lists this clonotype with a few counts. The antigen remains undetermined. V and J are TRBV7-6 and TRBJ2-1; TRBD2 agrees at 8 bases. This receptor was taken from a human donor in good health. Some libraries in this study had Jurkat cell RNA spiked in. The source material was naive CD8+ T cells from blood, with Jurkat cell RNA spiked in. Indicated subset: FACS-sorted CD8+CD4-CCR7+CD45RA+ naive T cells. In nucleotides, the CDR3 is TGTGCCAGCAGCCCACCGGGGGGGGACTACAATGAGCAGTTCTTC. Amino acids: CASSPPGGDYNEQFF.